Described below is a single T cell receptor beta chain sequence and its context. The target antigen is unknown. Only in-frame clones appear in the TCRdb table, and some are missing; sequencing was by immunoSEQ multiplex PCR. Of some 150,000 clones listed, 80% to 90% are singletons. The donors formed part of the roughly 120-subject validation cohort, distinct from the approximately 670-subject first cohort. The CDR3 loop spans 18 amino acids. Trimming removed 4 bases from V and 1 base from J; junction bases left unmatched: 8. Germline-derived CDR1 and CDR2 are SGHNT and YYREEE (reference sequence). This sample is drawn from a study of cytomegalovirus exposure and HLA in healthy donors. Study findings and constraints: Among TCR sequences, most were rare, though some public TCRs appeared in many donors.

The sequenced sample was PBMCs. The TCR was taken from a woman aged 25-40 years in good health and CMV-seropositive. V is TRBV5-4 and J is TRBJ2-3; 14 nucleotides match TRBD2. In nucleotides, the CDR3 is TGTGCCAGCAGCCCGACTAGCGGGGGGGCTTTAGGCACAGATACGCAGTATTTT. Amino acid sequence: CASSPTSGGALGTDTQYF.